This TCR beta chain was profiled in a study of blood T cell repertoires in COVID-19. This clone came up a few times. V trimming: 1 base; J trimming: 2 bases; junction bases outside the gene matches: 6. Per the germline V gene, CDR1 is SGHTA and CDR2 is FQGNSA. The CDR3 loop spans 16 amino acids. Using immunoSEQ multiplex PCR, the repertoire was profiled, and TCRdb retains in-frame clones only, with some absent. The profile shows hundreds of thousands of clones, around 80% of them singletons. The clonotype comes from a woman at least 80 years old with acute or convalescent COVID-19. Sequenced: peripheral blood. The V call is TRBV7-2, the J call TRBJ1-2; 8 bases line up with TRBD1. This CDR3 reads CASSLEFRGLNYGYTF. CDR3 DNA sequence: TGTGCCAGCAGCTTAGAATTCAGGGGGCTAAACTATGGCTACACCTTC.